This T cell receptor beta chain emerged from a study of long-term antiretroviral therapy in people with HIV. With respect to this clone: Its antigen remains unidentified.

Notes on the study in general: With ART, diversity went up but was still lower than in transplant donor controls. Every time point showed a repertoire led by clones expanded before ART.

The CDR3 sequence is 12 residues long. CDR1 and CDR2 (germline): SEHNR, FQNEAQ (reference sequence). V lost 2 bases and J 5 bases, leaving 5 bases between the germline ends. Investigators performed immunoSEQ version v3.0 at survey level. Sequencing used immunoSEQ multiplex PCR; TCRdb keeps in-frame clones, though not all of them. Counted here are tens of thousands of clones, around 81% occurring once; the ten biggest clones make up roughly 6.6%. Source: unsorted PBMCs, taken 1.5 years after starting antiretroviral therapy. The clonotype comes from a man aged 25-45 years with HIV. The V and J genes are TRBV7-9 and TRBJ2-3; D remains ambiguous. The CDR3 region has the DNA TGTGCCAGCAGCTTAAGGGAAGATACGCAGTATTTT. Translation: CASSLREDTQYF.